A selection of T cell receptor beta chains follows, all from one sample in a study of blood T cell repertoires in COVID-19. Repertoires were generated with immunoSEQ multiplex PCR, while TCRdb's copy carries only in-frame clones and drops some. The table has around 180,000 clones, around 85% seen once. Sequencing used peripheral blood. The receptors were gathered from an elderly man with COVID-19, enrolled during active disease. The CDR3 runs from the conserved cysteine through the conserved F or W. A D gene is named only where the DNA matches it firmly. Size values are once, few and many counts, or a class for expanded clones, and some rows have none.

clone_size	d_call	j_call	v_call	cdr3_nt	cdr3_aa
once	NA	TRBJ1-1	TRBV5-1	TGCGCCAGCAGCACGGGACACTCGAACACTGAAGCTTTCTTT	CASSTGHSNTEAFF
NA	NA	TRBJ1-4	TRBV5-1	TGCGCCAGCAGCCCTAACCAGGGGAGTAAACTGTTTTTT	CASSPNQGSKLFF
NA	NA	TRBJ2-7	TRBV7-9	TGTGCCAGCAGCGGGGCGGAGCAAAAGGAGTTC	CASSGAEQKEF
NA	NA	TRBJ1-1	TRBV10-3	TGTGCCATCAGTCACGACAGGACGAACACTGAAGCTTTCTTT	CAISHDRTNTEAFF
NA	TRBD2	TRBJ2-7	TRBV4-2	TGTGCCAGCAGCCACGGGGCGGGGGGGGAGCAGTACTTC	CASSHGAGGEQYF
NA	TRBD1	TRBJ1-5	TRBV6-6	TGTGCCAGCAGCGAGACAGGGATCCAACAGCCCCAGCATTTT	CASSETGIQQPQHF
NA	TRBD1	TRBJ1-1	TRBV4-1	TGCGCCAGCAGCCAAGAGCCAGGGGGCTTGGACACTGAAGCTTTCTTT	CASSQEPGGLDTEAFF
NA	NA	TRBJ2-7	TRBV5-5	TGTGCCAGCAGCTTGGATTGGGTCACAGGGGAGCGGGTTTCCTACGAGCAGTACTTC	CASSLDWVTGERVSYEQYF
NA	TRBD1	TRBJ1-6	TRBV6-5	TGTGCCAGCAGATCCGGGACAGGGGGGTCACCCCTCCACTTT	CASRSGTGGSPLHF
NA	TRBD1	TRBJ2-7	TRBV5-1	TGCGCCAGCAGCTTGGGACCCGGGACAGGGTTGGCCCGTGAGTACTTC	CASSLGPGTGLAREYF
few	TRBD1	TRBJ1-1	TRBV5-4	TGTGCCAGCAGCTTGGAGACAGGGCGGAACACTGAAGCTTTCTTT	CASSLETGRNTEAFF
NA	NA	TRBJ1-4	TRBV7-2	TGTGCCAGCAGCTTGTCAGGGCTGGGCGAAAAACTGTTTTTT	CASSLSGLGEKLFF
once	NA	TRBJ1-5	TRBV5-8	TGTGCCAGCACCTCTCTTCAGCCCCAGCATTTT	CASTSLQPQHF
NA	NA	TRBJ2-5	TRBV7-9	TGTGCCAGCAGCCCAGGATCGACAGTTCAAGAGACCCAGTACTTC	CASSPGSTVQETQYF
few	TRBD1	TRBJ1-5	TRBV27	TGTGCCAGCAGGGACAGGGGACTTAGCAATCAGCCCCAGCATTTT	CASRDRGLSNQPQHF
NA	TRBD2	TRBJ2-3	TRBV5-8	TGTGCCAGCAGCCTAGGACTAGCGGGGAGCACAGATACGCAGTATTTT	CASSLGLAGSTDTQYF
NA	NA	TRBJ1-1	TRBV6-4	TGTGCCAGCAAGCAGACCGAGCGTATGAACACTGAAGCTTTCTTT	CASKQTERMNTEAFF
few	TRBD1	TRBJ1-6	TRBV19	TGTGCCAGTAGTCGGATGCAGGGGGCGTCGGATAATTCACCCCTCCACTTT	CASSRMQGASDNSPLHF
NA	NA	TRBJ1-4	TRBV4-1	TGCGCCAGCAGCCAAATAGCGGACTCTAATGAAAAACTGTTTTTT	CASSQIADSNEKLFF
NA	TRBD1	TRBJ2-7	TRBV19	TGTGCCAGTAGTGACCCGGGACAGGGACCCTACGAGCAGTACTTC	CASSDPGQGPYEQYF
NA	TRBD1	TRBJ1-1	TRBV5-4	TGTGCCAGCAGTACGGGACAGGGCGACACTGAAGCTTTCTTT	CASSTGQGDTEAFF
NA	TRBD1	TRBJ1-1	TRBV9	TGTGCCAGCAGCGTCGGGACAGTGAACACTGAAGCTTTCTTT	CASSVGTVNTEAFF
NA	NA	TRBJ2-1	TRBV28	TGTGCCAGCAGACTGGACAGCTTAAATGAGCAGTTCTTC	CASRLDSLNEQFF
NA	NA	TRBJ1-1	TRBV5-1	TGCGCCAGCAGCCCCGCAGGAATGAACACTGAAGCTTTCTTT	CASSPAGMNTEAFF
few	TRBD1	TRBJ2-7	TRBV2	TGTGCCAGCAAAGAGGAGGGGACAGGGTTCAACGAGCAGTACTTC	CASKEEGTGFNEQYF
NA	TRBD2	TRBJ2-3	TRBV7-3	TGTGCCAGCAGCTCGGGACTAGCCGGGGATACGCAGTATTTT	CASSSGLAGDTQYF
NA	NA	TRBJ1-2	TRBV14	TGTGCCAGCAGCCAAGATCCCAGGATCTATGGCTACACCTTC	CASSQDPRIYGYTF
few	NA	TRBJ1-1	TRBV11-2	TGTGCCAGCAGCTTGGGGGCAAGGACTGAAGCTTTCTTT	CASSLGARTEAFF
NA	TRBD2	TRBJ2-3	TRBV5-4	TGTGCCAGCAATCCTAGCGGGGGGGTAACAGATACGCAGTATTTT	CASNPSGGVTDTQYF
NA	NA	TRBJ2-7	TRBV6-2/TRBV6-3	TGTGCCAGCAGTTTAAACTACGAGCAGTACTTC	CASSLNYEQYF
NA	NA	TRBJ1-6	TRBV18	TGTGCCAGCTCACCCGACTGGAATTCACCCCTCCACTTT	CASSPDWNSPLHF
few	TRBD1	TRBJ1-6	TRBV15	TGTGCCACCAGCTCGCGGACAGGGGGAAGTTCACCCCTCCACTTT	CATSSRTGGSSPLHF
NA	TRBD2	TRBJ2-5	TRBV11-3	TGTGCCAGCAGCCCAGGGGTAGCGGGGCCAAGGGGGGAGACCCAGTACTTC	CASSPGVAGPRGETQYF
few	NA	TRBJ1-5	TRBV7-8	TGTGCCAGCAGCTTAGCGGGCTCTCAGCCCCAGCATTTT	CASSLAGSQPQHF
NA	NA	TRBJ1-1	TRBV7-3	TGTGCCAGCAAAAGACAGCACATGAACACTGAAGCTTTCTTT	CASKRQHMNTEAFF
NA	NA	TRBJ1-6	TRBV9	TGTGCCAGCAGCGCCCGACAGGCCGGCATTTCACCCCTCCACTTT	CASSARQAGISPLHF
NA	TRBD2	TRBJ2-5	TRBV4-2	TGTGCCAGCAGCCACCGCGCTAGCGGGGGGAGCCAAGAGACCCAGTACTTC	CASSHRASGGSQETQYF
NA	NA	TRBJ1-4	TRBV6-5	TGTGCCAGCAGTTACTCCCCGGACAGCTTAAATGAAAAACTGTTTTTT	CASSYSPDSLNEKLFF
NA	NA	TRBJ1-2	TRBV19	TGTGCCAGTCGAAAACCCCTAGGGGGGGCGGACTATGGCTACACCTTC	CASRKPLGGADYGYTF
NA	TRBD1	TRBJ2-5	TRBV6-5	TGTGCCAGCAGTCGCAATACAGGGGCTCAAGAGACCCAGTACTTC	CASSRNTGAQETQYF
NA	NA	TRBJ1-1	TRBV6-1	TGTGCCAGCAGTGAAGTCCCCCGCACTGAAGCTTTCTTT	CASSEVPRTEAFF
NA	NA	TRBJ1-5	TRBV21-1	TGTGCCAGCAGCAAAGCGACAGGGGCTATCTATAGCAATCAGCCCCAGCATTTT	CASSKATGAIYSNQPQHF
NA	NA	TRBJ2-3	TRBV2	TGTGCCAGCGAGGTAACAGGTCGGACAGATACGCAGTATTTT	CASEVTGRTDTQYF
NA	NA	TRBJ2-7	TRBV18	TGTGCCAGCTCACCGGCGGGAAGAGGGACCGAGCAGTACTTC	CASSPAGRGTEQYF
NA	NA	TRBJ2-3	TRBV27	TGTGCCAGCAGAGGACTGAGCACAGATACGCAGTATTTT	CASRGLSTDTQYF
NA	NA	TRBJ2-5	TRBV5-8	TGTGCCAGCAGCCCTGAAGAGACCCAGTACTTC	CASSPEETQYF
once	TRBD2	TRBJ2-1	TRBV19	TGTGCCAGTACCAATATCCCGATCCTCACTAGCGGGGGTCCGCCCAGAACCTACAATGAGCAGTTCTTC	CASTNIPILTSGGPPRTYNEQFF
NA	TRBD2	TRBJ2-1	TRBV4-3	TGCGCCAGCAGCCACTCACCCGGGACTAGCAATGAGCAGTTCTTC	CASSHSPGTSNEQFF
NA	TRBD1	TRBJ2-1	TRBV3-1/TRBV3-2	TGTGCCAGCAGCGTCCCGGGACAGGGTAGCGATGAGCAGTTCTTC	CASSVPGQGSDEQFF